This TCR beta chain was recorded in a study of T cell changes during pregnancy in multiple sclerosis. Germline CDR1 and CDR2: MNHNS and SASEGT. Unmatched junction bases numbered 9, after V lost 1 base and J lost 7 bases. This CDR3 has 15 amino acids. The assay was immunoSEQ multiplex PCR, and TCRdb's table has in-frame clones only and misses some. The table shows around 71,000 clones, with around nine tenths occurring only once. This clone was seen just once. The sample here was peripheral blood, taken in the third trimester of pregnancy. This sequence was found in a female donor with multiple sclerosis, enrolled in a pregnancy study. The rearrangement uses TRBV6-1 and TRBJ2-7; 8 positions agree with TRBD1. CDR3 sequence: CASSEVGRGRGEQYF. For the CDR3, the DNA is TGTGCCAGCAGTGAAGTTGGCAGGGGGCGAGGGGAGCAGTACTTC.